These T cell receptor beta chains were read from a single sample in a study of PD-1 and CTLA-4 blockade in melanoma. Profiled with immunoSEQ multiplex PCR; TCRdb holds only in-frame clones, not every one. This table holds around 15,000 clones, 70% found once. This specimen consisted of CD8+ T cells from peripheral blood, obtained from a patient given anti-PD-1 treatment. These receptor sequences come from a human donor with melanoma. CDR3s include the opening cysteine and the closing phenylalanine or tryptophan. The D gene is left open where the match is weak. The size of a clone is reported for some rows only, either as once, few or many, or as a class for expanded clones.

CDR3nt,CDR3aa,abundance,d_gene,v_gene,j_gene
TGTGCCAGCACTCCAAGATCTGACAGGGCGGGCGAATACTTC,CASTPRSDRAGEYF,once,TRBD1,TRBV6-5,TRBJ2-4
TGCAGCGTTGAAGATGAACCCACAGGGTGGAAGCAGTTCTTC,CSVEDEPTGWKQFF,NA,NA,TRBV29-1,TRBJ2-1
TGTGCCAGCAGTGACACAGGGGGGGGCACTGAAGCTTTCTTT,CASSDTGGGTEAFF,NA,TRBD1,TRBV9,TRBJ1-1
TGTGCCTGGACAGAAACAGCTATGAACACTGAAGCTTTCTTT,CAWTETAMNTEAFF,NA,NA,TRBV30,TRBJ1-1
TGTGCCAGTAGTGCTCCGGGACTAGCGGGCCACTCCTACAATGAGCAGTTCTTC,CASSAPGLAGHSYNEQFF,NA,TRBD2,TRBV19,TRBJ2-1
TGCGCCAGCAGCTCGACCCCCAGACAGGGGTATTCACCCCTCCACTTT,CASSSTPRQGYSPLHF,NA,TRBD1,TRBV5-1,TRBJ1-6
TGTGCCACCAGCCCAACAGGGGGCTATCAGCCCCAGCATTTT,CATSPTGGYQPQHF,few,TRBD1,TRBV24-1,TRBJ1-5
TGTGCCAGCGCAGGGCCCGTTAGCAATCAGCCCCAGCATTTT,CASAGPVSNQPQHF,few,NA,TRBV2,TRBJ1-5
TGTGCCAGCAGTTTTATTGTAGGTGGGACTAGCTTTTTGGAGCAGTACTTC,CASSFIVGGTSFLEQYF,few,TRBD2,TRBV27,TRBJ2-7
TGCAGCGTTGATTTGGCAGGGGCGAACACCGGGGAGCTGTTTTTT,CSVDLAGANTGELFF,NA,NA,TRBV29-1,TRBJ2-2
TGCGCCAGCGCAAAGACGGGGGGGCCTGAAGCTTTCTTT,CASAKTGGPEAFF,once,NA,TRBV5-1,TRBJ1-1
TGTGCCAGCAGTTCCTATCCGCCCGGGCAGCCCCAGCATTTT,CASSSYPPGQPQHF,NA,NA,TRBV27,TRBJ1-5
TGTGCCAGCAGCTTAGCGAACCGAGGGAGGGCCGGGGAGCTGTTTTTT,CASSLANRGRAGELFF,few,TRBD2,TRBV7-6,TRBJ2-2
TGCGCCAGCAGCCTGGGGACGGAGGCTAGCTATGGCTACACCTTC,CASSLGTEASYGYTF,NA,NA,TRBV4-1,TRBJ1-2
TGTGCCAGCAGCCCTGGACAGCGCCTCCAAGAGACCCAGTACTTC,CASSPGQRLQETQYF,NA,NA,TRBV13,TRBJ2-5
TGCAGTGCCGATGGGGAAACTGAAGCTTTCTTT,CSADGETEAFF,NA,NA,TRBV20-1,TRBJ1-1
TGTGCCAGCAGCTTAGTTGGCGACAGGGGGGCGCCGAAGCAGTACTTC,CASSLVGDRGAPKQYF,NA,TRBD1,TRBV7-2,TRBJ2-7
TGTGCCACCAGCAGAGATCGGACGACTAGCGGGGACAATGAGCAGTTCTTC,CATSRDRTTSGDNEQFF,NA,TRBD2,TRBV15,TRBJ2-1
TGTGCCAGCAGTTACGGACAGGCCAGTCAGCCCCAGCATTTT,CASSYGQASQPQHF,NA,TRBD1,TRBV6-5,TRBJ1-5
TGTGCCTGGAGTGTGGGGGCGGCCCTCTACGAGCAGTACTTC,CAWSVGAALYEQYF,NA,NA,TRBV30,TRBJ2-7
TGTGCCAGCAGCCGCCGGGGAAACTATGGCTACACCTTC,CASSRRGNYGYTF,NA,NA,TRBV13,TRBJ1-2
TGTGCCAGCAGCTCCCGTACATCCGTCTCCTACAATGAGCAGTTCTTC,CASSSRTSVSYNEQFF,NA,NA,TRBV7-9,TRBJ2-1
TGTGCCAGCAGCTTAGGGACGTCCTCTGGAAACACCATATATTTT,CASSLGTSSGNTIYF,NA,NA,TRBV11-3,TRBJ1-3
TGTGCCAGTAGGGTTGGCAATCAGCCCCAGCATTTT,CASRVGNQPQHF,NA,NA,TRBV19,TRBJ1-5
TGCGCCAGCAGCTTGGCGGACGGGTACTACGAGCAGTACTTC,CASSLADGYYEQYF,NA,NA,TRBV5-1,TRBJ2-7
TGTGCCAGCAGTCCCGGGGTACACGAGCAGTACTTC,CASSPGVHEQYF,NA,NA,TRBV12-3/TRBV12-4,TRBJ2-7